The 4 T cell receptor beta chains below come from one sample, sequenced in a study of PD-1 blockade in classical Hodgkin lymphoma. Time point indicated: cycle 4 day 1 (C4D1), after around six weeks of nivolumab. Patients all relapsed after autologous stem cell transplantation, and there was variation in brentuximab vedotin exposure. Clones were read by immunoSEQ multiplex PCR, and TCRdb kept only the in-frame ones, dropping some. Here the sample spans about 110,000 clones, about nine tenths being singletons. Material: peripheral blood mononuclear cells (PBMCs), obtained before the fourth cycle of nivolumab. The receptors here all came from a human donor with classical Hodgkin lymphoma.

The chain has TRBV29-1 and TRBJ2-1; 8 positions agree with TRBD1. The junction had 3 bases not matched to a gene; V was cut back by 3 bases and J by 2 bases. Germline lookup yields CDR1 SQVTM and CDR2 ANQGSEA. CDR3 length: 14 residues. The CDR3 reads CSVEGQVTYNEQFF. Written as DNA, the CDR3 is TGCAGCGTTGAGGGACAGGTTACCTACAATGAGCAGTTCTTC.

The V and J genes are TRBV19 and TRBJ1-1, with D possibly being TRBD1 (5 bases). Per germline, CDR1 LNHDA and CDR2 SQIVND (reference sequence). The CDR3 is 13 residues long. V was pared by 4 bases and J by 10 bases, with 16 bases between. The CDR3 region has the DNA TGTGCCAGTAGTAGGGACTCTTTTTCTGGAGCTTTCTTT. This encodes CASSRDSFSGAFF.

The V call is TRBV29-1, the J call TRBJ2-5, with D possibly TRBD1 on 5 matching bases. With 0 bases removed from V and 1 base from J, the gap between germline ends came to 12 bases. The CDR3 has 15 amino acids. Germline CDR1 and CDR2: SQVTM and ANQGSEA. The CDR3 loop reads CSVEEVAGPQETQYF. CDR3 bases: TGCAGCGTTGAAGAAGTGGCAGGGCCCCAAGAGACCCAGTACTTC.

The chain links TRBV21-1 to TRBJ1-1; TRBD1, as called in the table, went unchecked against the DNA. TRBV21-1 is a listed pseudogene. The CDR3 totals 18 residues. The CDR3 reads CASSQPGQGPSLNTEAFF. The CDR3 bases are TGTGCCAGCAGCCAACCGGGACAAGGACCCTCATTGAACACTGAAGCTTTCTTT.